This T cell receptor (beta chain) was sequenced during a study of beta chain features in type 1 diabetes. Study at large: Examined across all samples were almost 110 million sorted cells.

Isolated RNA was reverse transcribed in full, so expressed TCRB transcripts were sequenced. The repertoire was sequenced with immunoSEQ multiplex PCR; TCRdb's copy has only in-frame clones and lacks some. The sample lists under 150,000 clones; roughly 48% were seen once. The length of the CDR3 is 13 residues. Germline-derived CDR1 and CDR2 are MNHNS and SASEGT. The germline V and J ends were trimmed by 4 bases and 0 bases, with 4 bases remaining between them. The sequencing input was Tregs from blood. The source of this sequence is a man aged 18 to 29 in good health. The chain is built from TRBV6-1 and TRBJ1-5; unclear D gene. The CDR3 region has the DNA TGTGCCAGCAGTGGGAGTAGCAATCAGCCCCAGCATTTT. It encodes CASSGSSNQPQHF.